This TCR beta chain was identified during a study of cytomegalovirus exposure and HLA in healthy donors. Study-wide results and limits: A list of 150 or so TCR beta chains associated with cytomegalovirus was given. The authors later found TCR association rates varying by HLA locus, with DRB1 most and HLA-C fewest. Later on, a genetic analysis was performed. It linked a missense variant in DCLRE1C with V- and J-gene trimming of TCR beta.

Comment on this clone: The antigen is not known.

PCR employed 60 Vbeta and 13 Jbeta primers. Measured with immunoSEQ multiplex PCR; TCRdb has only the in-frame clones, and not every one. In the table there are roughly 170,000 clones, 70% to 80% of which are singletons. Sequenced material: PBMCs. The source is a man in his thirties or forties in good health and CMV-seronegative.

CDR3 residues: CSVAGGNTEAFF. CDR3 nucleotides: TGCAGCGTTGCAGGGGGGAACACTGAAGCTTTCTTT. The chain couples TRBV29-1 to TRBJ1-1; 7 nucleotides agree with TRBD1. Trimming cost V 4 bases and J 1 base; bases outside gene matches: 0. The CDR3 runs 12 residues. Germline CDR1 and CDR2: SQVTM and ANQGSEA.